This T cell receptor beta chain comes out of a study of cytomegalovirus exposure and HLA in healthy donors. Study results and limitations: As immune exposure information, only CMV serostatus was available. Among TCR sequences, most were rare, though some public TCRs appeared in many donors.

Comments on this clone: Its specificity is unknown.

This cohort consisted of healthy bone marrow donors. Looked up from germline, CDR1 is SEHNR and CDR2 is FQNEAQ (reference sequence). Trimming removed 6 bases at V and 2 bases at J, with 14 bases between. The CDR3 loop spans 16 amino acids. PCR used 60 Vbeta primers and 13 Jbeta primers. Profiled with immunoSEQ multiplex PCR; TCRdb holds only in-frame clones, not every one. The table shows about 120,000 clones, with 63% occurring only once. This rearrangement joins TRBV7-9 to TRBJ2-6; weak D call: TRBD1 (6 bases). This TCR was sampled from a middle-aged man in good health and CMV-seropositive. Specimen: PBMCs. This CDR3 is CASRSGQPTGANVLTF. The CDR3 nucleotides are TGTGCCAGCAGATCCGGACAGCCAACTGGGGCCAACGTCCTGACTTTC.